The sequence of this TCR beta chain was determined in a study of blood T cell repertoires in COVID-19. The CDR3 extends over 18 amino acids. Unmatched junction bases numbered 4, after V lost 0 bases and J lost 1 base. Germline CDR1 and CDR2: SGHAT and FQNNGV. TCRdb's table, derived via immunoSEQ multiplex PCR, lists solely in-frame clones and lacks some. The sample yields 300,000 to 350,000 clones, approximately 89% seen once. Sequenced material: PBMCs or T cells enriched from blood (not recorded which). The receptor was derived from a woman aged 30 to 39 who had recovered from COVID-19. The chain joins TRBV11-2 to TRBJ1-3, with 12 bases that match TRBD1. CDR3 coding DNA: TGTGCCAGCAGCTTAGATTGGGACAGGGGGCCATCTGGAAACACCATATATTTT. The encoded protein is CASSLDWDRGPSGNTIYF.